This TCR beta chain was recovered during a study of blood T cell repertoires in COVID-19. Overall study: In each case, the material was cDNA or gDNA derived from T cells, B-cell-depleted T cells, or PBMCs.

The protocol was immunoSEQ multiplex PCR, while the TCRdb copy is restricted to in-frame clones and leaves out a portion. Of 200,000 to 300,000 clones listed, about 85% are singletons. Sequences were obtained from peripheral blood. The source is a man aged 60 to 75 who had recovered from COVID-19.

The CDR3 protein is CASSLGAGGNADTQYF. In DNA, the CDR3 is TGCGCCAGCAGCTTGGGAGCGGGGGGGAACGCAGATACGCAGTATTTT. The chain carries TRBV5-1 and TRBJ2-3; 10 bases map to TRBD2. Germline CDR1 SGHRS, CDR2 YFSETQ. CDR3 length equals 16 residues. The V gene end was trimmed by 0 bases and the J gene end by 4 bases; junction bases not matched to a gene: 5.